The 10 T cell receptor beta chains below all came from one sample that was sequenced in a study of T cell responses to AZD1222 COVID-19 vaccine. Using immunoSEQ multiplex PCR, the repertoire was profiled, and TCRdb retains in-frame clones only, with some absent. The data show 90,000 to 140,000 clones, approximately 90% seen once. The specimen comprised peripheral blood, sampled on day 0 of AZD1222 vaccination. Receptors originate from an adult in good health.

The chain uses TRBV11-2 and TRBJ2-7; D perhaps matches TRBD1 (6 bases). Germline CDR1 SGHAT, CDR2 FQNNGV. The V end lost 4 bases, the J end lost 0 bases, and 16 bases lay between the germline ends. The CDR3 runs 16 residues. The CDR3 sequence: CASSSALGQSSYEQYF. In DNA, the CDR3 is TGTGCCAGCAGCTCCGCTCTAGGACAGAGCTCCTACGAGCAGTACTTC.

This clone appeared once. The CDR3 DNA is TGTGCCAGCAGCTTAGTGCAGGGACCCACTGAAGCTTTCTTT. This encodes CASSLVQGPTEAFF. The genes are TRBV7-9 and TRBJ1-1, with D tentatively TRBD1 (5 bases). Trimming stripped 1 base from V and 4 bases from J, with 10 bases between. Looked up from germline, CDR1 is SEHNR and CDR2 is FQNEAQ (reference sequence). This CDR3 contains 14 residues.

J is TRBJ1-5 and V is TRBV2, with D possibly matching TRBD1 (5 bases). This CDR3 is built from 15 residues. Trimming stripped 4 bases from V and 5 bases from J, with 15 bases between. Germline V CDR1 and CDR2: SNHLY, FYNNEI. CDR3 in DNA: TGTGCCAGCAGTGGAGGTCGGGGCGTTGATCAGCCCCAGCATTTT. Amino acid sequence: CASSGGRGVDQPQHF.

The chain combines TRBV5-1 with TRBJ1-1; a weak D match, TRBD1 (6 bases). CDR3 length: 15 amino acids. Germline V lookup: CDR1 SGHRS, CDR2 YFSETQ. The V end was cut by 5 bases, the J end by 0 bases, with 14 bases between. DNA for the CDR3: TGCGCCAGCAGGGACAGCCGAGACCTGAACACTGAAGCTTTCTTT. Protein sequence: CASRDSRDLNTEAFF.

This clone appeared once. V gene TRBV5-1 combines with J gene TRBJ1-1, with a tentative D call TRBD1 (5 bases). Between the trimmed V and J ends, which lost 4 bases and 5 bases, there was a span of 12 bases. Germline V gene sequence: CDR1 SGHRS, CDR2 YFSETQ. The CDR3 consists of 13 residues. CDR3 DNA: TGCGCCAGCAGCCCGACAGTTGAGACTGAAGCTTTCTTT. This sequence encodes CASSPTVETEAFF.

V usage is TRBV7-2 and J usage is TRBJ1-3; the D is unclear. CDR3 length equals 13 residues. CDR1 is SGHTA and CDR2 is FQGNSA in the germline V gene. Trimming took off 3 bases at V and 4 bases at J, with 7 bases between the two ends. The CDR3 DNA reads TGTGCCAGCAGCTTTAACGAGGGAAACACCATATATTTT. Translation: CASSFNEGNTIYF.

This clone has only one observation. The V gene is TRBV27, the J gene TRBJ2-3, with D unresolved. Between the trimmed V and J ends, which lost 3 bases and 1 base, there was a span of 17 bases. This CDR3 comprises 17 residues. Germline CDR1 and CDR2: MNHEY and SMNVEV (reference sequence). The CDR3 region is CASSLRIMEMGTDTQYF. Written as DNA, the CDR3 is TGTGCCAGCAGTTTGAGGATAATGGAGATGGGCACAGATACGCAGTATTTT.

The chain couples TRBV5-1 to TRBJ1-6; unclear D gene. Between the trimmed V and J ends, which lost 7 bases and 8 bases, there was a span of 10 bases. This CDR3 is built from 12 residues. In germline, CDR1 is SGHRS, CDR2 YFSETQ. CDR3 DNA: TGCGCCAGCTCGAACCCCGATTCACCCCTCCACTTT. Protein sequence: CASSNPDSPLHF.

The chain has TRBV6-1 and TRBJ2-7; no clear D gene. Germline V gene data show CDR1 as MNHNS and CDR2 as SASEGT. This CDR3 has 15 amino acids. Trimming pared 0 bases from V and 0 bases from J, leaving 9 bases between. The CDR3 here is CASSEAWQSSYEQYF. The CDR3 DNA sequence: TGTGCCAGCAGTGAAGCGTGGCAGTCCTCCTACGAGCAGTACTTC.

The CDR3 sequence is CASSMTGTYNEQFF. Written as DNA, the CDR3 is TGTGCCAGCTCGATGACAGGGACCTACAATGAGCAGTTCTTC. The chain uses TRBV18 and TRBJ2-1; TRBD1 matches 7 bases. Germline loops: CDR1 KGHSH, CDR2 LQKENI. The CDR3 is 14 residues long. With V trimmed by 6 bases and J by 2 bases, 4 bases remained unmatched.